The 29 T cell receptor beta chains below were found in one sample sequenced in a study of shared clonotypes between healthy human individuals. Generated by immunoSEQ multiplex PCR, the TCRdb table keeps only in-frame clones and is missing some. Of 2 million to 2.5 million clones in the sample, 85% to 95% were seen once. The sequencing sample was made of naive CD4+ T cells sorted from blood. Noted subset: CD45RA+ positively selected. Receptors originate from a man younger than 30 in good health.

The chain couples TRBV7-9 to TRBJ2-5, with 9 bases lining up with TRBD1. The tail of the sequence fits TRBJ2-7 better, so the J call may be wrong. The V gene's germline CDR1 is SEHNR and CDR2 FQNEAQ (reference sequence). The CDR3 runs 15 residues. CDR3 sequence reads: CASSLRQGGAYEQYF. The CDR3 bases are TGTGCCAGCAGCCTTCGACAGGGGGGAGCCTACGAGCAGTACTTC.

The V and J genes are TRBV2 and TRBJ2-2, with 8 bases identical to TRBD1. The CDR3 runs 14 residues. CDR1 SNHLY and CDR2 FYNNEI come from the germline V gene. Unmatched junction bases numbered 3, after V lost 8 bases and J lost 1 base. For the CDR3, the DNA is TGTGCCAGCCAAGGACAGGGGAACACCGGGGAGCTGTTTTTT. Translating it yields CASQGQGNTGELFF.

The chain uses TRBV10-3 and TRBJ2-4; TRBD1 is a possible D gene (6 bases). Germline lookup yields CDR1 ENHRY and CDR2 SYGVKD. With 11 bases removed from V and 0 bases from J, the gap between germline ends came to 20 bases. The CDR3 spans 16 residues. This chain's CDR3 is CAANRDIPLAKNIQYF. CDR3 nucleotide sequence: TGTGCCGCCAACCGGGACATTCCTCTAGCCAAAAACATTCAGTACTTC.

V and J are TRBV7-2 and TRBJ2-1; D call uncertain. This CDR3 has 11 residues. The V gene's germline CDR1 is SGHTA and CDR2 FQGNSA. The germline V and J ends were trimmed by 5 bases and 6 bases, with 5 bases remaining between them. The CDR3 DNA is TGTGCCAGCAGCCCAGCCAATGAGCAGTTCTTC. This translates into CASSPANEQFF.

The CDR3 nucleotides are TGTGCCTGCAGGACGAGGACAGGGCTATACCAAGAGACCCAGTACTTC. Amino acid sequence: CACRTRTGLYQETQYF. The rearrangement joins TRBV30 to TRBJ2-5; 8 nucleotides match TRBD1. V lost 6 bases to trimming and J lost 0 bases; unmatched junction nucleotides: 12. The CDR3 loop spans 16 amino acids. CDR1 GTSNPN and CDR2 SVGIG come from the germline V gene (reference sequence).

This chain links TRBV30 with TRBJ2-2; unclear D gene. Per germline, CDR1 GTSNPN and CDR2 SVGIG (reference sequence). V lost 2 bases to trimming and J lost 5 bases, with 21 bases between them. The CDR3 is 17 residues long. The CDR3 DNA reads TGTGCCTGGAGTCTACAAAGCCTCGGGCTACGGACCGGGGAGCTGTTTTTT. It translates to CAWSLQSLGLRTGELFF.

The J gene is TRBJ2-7, the V gene TRBV6-5; 8 positions match TRBD2. Germline assignment: CDR1 MNHEY and CDR2 SVGAGI. This CDR3 comprises 13 residues. Trimming at V came to 4 bases and at J to 6 bases, leaving 5 bases not matched to a gene. This CDR3 is CASSSGLVTEQYF. In DNA, the CDR3 is TGTGCCAGCAGTTCGGGACTAGTGACCGAGCAGTACTTC.

The J gene is TRBJ1-1, the V gene TRBV9, with D hard to call. Germline V CDR1 and CDR2: SGDLS, YYNGEE. CDR3 size: 15 residues. The V and J ends lost 0 bases and 0 bases respectively, with 9 bases between them. The CDR3 DNA is TGTGCCAGCAGCGTAGACCCGGTTATGAACACTGAAGCTTTCTTT. This codes for CASSVDPVMNTEAFF.

As concerns this clone: The sample holds other DNA sequences that translate to the same CDR3. V usage is TRBV14 and J usage is TRBJ1-1; D might be TRBD1 (6 bases). The CDR3 is made up of 13 amino acids. Between the trimmed V and J ends, which lost 3 bases and 2 bases, there was a span of 7 bases. Germline assignment: CDR1 SGHDN and CDR2 FVKESK. The CDR3: CASSQDRNTEAFF. The CDR3 DNA sequence: TGTGCCAGCAGCCAGGACAGAAACACTGAAGCTTTCTTT.

The chain uses TRBV6-5 and TRBJ2-5, with TRBD2 identical over 9 bases. Germline CDR1 is MNHEY and CDR2 is SVGAGI. The ends lost 2 bases at V and 3 bases at J; junction bases unmatched: 7. The CDR3 is 16 residues long. DNA for the CDR3: TGTGCCAGCAGTTACGGACTAGCGAACGGGAAAGAGACCCAGTACTTC. Translated, it gives CASSYGLANGKETQYF.

V is TRBV19 and J is TRBJ2-7; no firm D call. CDR3 length equals 14 residues. Germline V gene lookup returns CDR1 LNHDA and CDR2 SQIVND (reference sequence). The V gene lost 3 bases and the J gene lost 3 bases, with 12 bases spanning the gap. CDR3 sequence (DNA): TGTGCCAGTAGTATCGGCCGTGGGATCTACGAGCAGTACTTC. Its protein product is CASSIGRGIYEQYF. Filled out from reference TRBV19 and TRBJ2-7, the complete variable domain reads DGGITQSPKYLFRKEGQNVTLSCEQNLNHDAMYWYRQDPGQGLRLIYYSQIVNDFQKGDIAEGYSVSREKKESFPLTVTSAQKNPTAFYLCASSIGRGIYEQYFGPGTRLTVT.

The V gene is TRBV5-1, the J gene TRBJ2-2; 13 bases are shared with TRBD2. This CDR3 has 19 residues. Looked up from germline, CDR1 is SGHRS and CDR2 is YFSETQ. With 2 bases clipped from V and 4 bases from J, the junction kept 11 bases outside the gene matches. Written as DNA, the CDR3 is TGCGCCAGCAGCTTTAGGACTAGCGGGGGAACAAGGGCCACCGGGGAGCTGTTTTTT. Protein product: CASSFRTSGGTRATGELFF. Full variable domain (rest looked up from reference TRBV5-1 and TRBJ2-2): KAGVTQTPRYLIKTRGQQVTLSCSPISGHRSVSWYQQTPGQGLQFLFEYFSETQRNKGNFPGRFSGRQFSNSRSEMNVSTLELGDSALYLCASSFRTSGGTRATGELFFGEGSRLTVL.

On this clone: The sample contains more than one DNA sequence encoding this CDR3. V usage is TRBV2 and J usage is TRBJ1-2, with 7 bases aligning to TRBD1. The CDR3 runs to 13 residues. The germline V gene encodes CDR1 SNHLY and CDR2 FYNNEI. The V and J ends lost 4 bases and 3 bases, in that order; junction bases with no gene match: 2. CDR3 nucleotides: TGTGCCAGCAGTGGAGACAGGGACTATGGCTACACCTTC. It translates to CASSGDRDYGYTF.

The chain links TRBV27 to TRBJ1-2; 8 bases align to TRBD1. The CDR3 consists of 15 residues. Germline V gives CDR1 MNHEY, CDR2 SMNVEV (reference sequence). The J segment lost 5 bases and the V segment lost 4 bases, leaving 9 bases of the junction unmatched. The CDR3 loop is CASSSLTGALYGYTF. DNA of the CDR3: TGTGCCAGCAGTTCCTTGACAGGGGCCCTATATGGCTACACCTTC.

This clone was seen a single time. The chain couples TRBV18 to TRBJ1-3; D not certain. V lost 2 bases, J lost 0 bases, and 11 bases lay in between. CDR3 length: 16 residues. Germline lookup yields CDR1 KGHSH and CDR2 LQKENI. The CDR3, as DNA: TGTGCCAGCTCACCAGGTCTAGTCGGCTCTGGAAACACCATATATTTT. It translates to CASSPGLVGSGNTIYF.

For the CDR3, the DNA is TGCGCCAGCAGCCTCATCTGGCCGGGCTCTGAAGCTTTCTTT. Its protein is CASSLIWPGSEAFF. V is TRBV4-3 and J is TRBJ1-1; D is uncertain. CDR1 and CDR2 from the germline V gene are LGHNA and YSLEER. The CDR3 is made up of 14 amino acids. Trimming removed 4 bases at V and 6 bases at J, with 15 bases between.

The chain joins TRBV28 to TRBJ2-1; D is unclear. CDR3 size: 12 residues. V lost 5 bases to trimming and J lost 6 bases, with 8 bases between them. Per germline, CDR1 MDHEN and CDR2 SYDVKM. DNA for the CDR3: TGTGCCAGCAGTATTACGCCCAATGAGCAGTTCTTC. This codes for CASSITPNEQFF. The full variable domain, in which reference TRBV28 and TRBJ2-1 provide the parts outside the CDR3, is DVKVTQSSRYLVKRTGEKVFLECVQDMDHENMFWYRQDPGLGLRLIYFSYDVKMKEKGDIPEGYSVSREKKERFSLILESASTNQTSMYLCASSITPNEQFFGPGTRLTVL.

The V and J genes are TRBV11-3 and TRBJ2-1, with 11 bases that match TRBD2. Germline loops: CDR1 SGHNT, CDR2 YENEEA. This CDR3 has 16 amino acids. V was pared by 0 bases and J by 3 bases, with 1 base of the junction left unmatched. The CDR3 region is CASSLDGTSGYNEQFF. The CDR3 bases are TGTGCCAGCAGCTTAGATGGGACTAGCGGCTACAATGAGCAGTTCTTC.

The gene calls are TRBV18 and TRBJ2-3; D might be TRBD1 (6 bases). There are 14 residues in the CDR3. Trimming left V 6 bases short and J 3 bases short, with 13 bases between. The germline CDR1 and CDR2 sequences are KGHSH and LQKENI. The CDR3 sequence: CASSAYRGTDTQYF. The CDR3 DNA sequence: TGTGCCAGCTCCGCCTATAGGGGGACAGATACGCAGTATTTT.

Notes on this clone: Other DNA sequences from this sample encode an identical CDR3 as well. This chain connects TRBV10-3 to TRBJ1-5; D gene unclear. V was clipped by 0 bases and J by 6 bases, with 6 bases between them. CDR1 is ENHRY, CDR2 SYGVKD, per germline. This CDR3 has 13 residues. CDR3 amino acids: CAISESSGQPQHF. The CDR3 region has the DNA TGTGCCATCAGTGAGTCGTCGGGTCAGCCCCAGCATTTT.

As to this clone: Other DNA sequences within the sample encode an identical CDR3. This chain joins TRBV5-1 and TRBJ1-1; D might be TRBD1 (5 bases). This CDR3 contains 14 residues. Germline V gene lookup returns CDR1 SGHRS and CDR2 YFSETQ. V lost 0 bases and J lost 2, with 8 bases in between. The CDR3 bases are TGCGCCAGCAGCTTGGAACGGGGCAACACTGAAGCTTTCTTT. Translated, it gives CASSLERGNTEAFF. Full variable domain (missing parts from reference TRBV5-1 and TRBJ1-1): KAGVTQTPRYLIKTRGQQVTLSCSPISGHRSVSWYQQTPGQGLQFLFEYFSETQRNKGNFPGRFSGRQFSNSRSEMNVSTLELGDSALYLCASSLERGNTEAFFGQGTRLTVV.

This clone was recorded only once. The genes are TRBV19 and TRBJ2-3; perhaps TRBD2 as D (5 bases). The CDR3 totals 13 residues. CDR1 and CDR2 (germline): LNHDA, SQIVND (reference sequence). V lost 5 bases, J lost 4 bases, and 10 bases lay in between. The CDR3 DNA is TGTGCCAGTAGTTCCGTGAGGGCAGATACGCAGTATTTT. Translating it yields CASSSVRADTQYF.

This chain connects TRBV6-6 to TRBJ1-1; tentatively, D is TRBD1 (6 bases). CDR1 is MNHNY, CDR2 SVGAGI, per germline (reference sequence). The germline V and J ends were trimmed by 4 bases and 1 base, with 10 bases remaining between them. The CDR3 covers 14 residues. The chain's CDR3 is CASSSRQANTEAFF. The CDR3 DNA reads as TGTGCCAGCAGTTCCCGACAGGCGAACACTGAAGCTTTCTTT.

This sequence joins TRBV6-1 and TRBJ1-1, with TRBD1 matching 7 bases. Trimming took 8 bases from V and 0 from J; bases not matched to a gene: 3. The germline V gene has CDR1 MNHNS and CDR2 SASEGT. This CDR3 region has 13 residues. The CDR3, as DNA: TGTGCCAGCCAGGGACAGCTGAACACTGAAGCTTTCTTT. Its translation is CASQGQLNTEAFF.

V gene TRBV30 combines with J gene TRBJ1-1; 9 bases align to TRBD1. Germline loops: CDR1 GTSNPN, CDR2 SVGIG (reference sequence). V lost 2 bases to trimming and J lost 10 bases; unmatched junction nucleotides: 8. This CDR3 spans 13 amino acids. CDR3 nucleotides: TGTGCCTGGAGTCCACAGGGGGCTGACAGAGCTTTCTTT. The encoded protein is CAWSPQGADRAFF.

This chain joins TRBV10-3 and TRBJ2-1, with 10 nucleotides matching TRBD1. The V gene's germline CDR1 is ENHRY and CDR2 SYGVKD. The CDR3 spans 17 residues. V shed 4 bases, J shed 6 bases, and the junction held 12 bases outside the gene matches. DNA of the CDR3: TGTGCCATCAGTGCGCTCCCGGGACAGGGGAAGGGCAATGAGCAGTTCTTC. The encoded protein is CAISALPGQGKGNEQFF.

V gene TRBV19 combines with J gene TRBJ2-3; no clear D gene. The CDR3 contains 13 residues. Germline V CDR1 and CDR2: LNHDA, SQIVND (reference sequence). V was cut by 5 bases and J by 1 base, with 7 bases left in between. The CDR3 reads CASSVTGTDTQYF. The CDR3 nucleotides read TGTGCCAGTAGTGTTACTGGCACAGATACGCAGTATTTT. The whole variable domain, remainder taken from reference TRBV19 and TRBJ2-3, is DGGITQSPKYLFRKEGQNVTLSCEQNLNHDAMYWYRQDPGQGLRLIYYSQIVNDFQKGDIAEGYSVSREKKESFPLTVTSAQKNPTAFYLCASSVTGTDTQYFGPGTRLTVL.

The gene calls are TRBV29-1 and TRBJ1-1; no reliable D call. V shed 8 bases and J shed 1 base, with 8 bases lying between them. The CDR3 consists of 11 residues. Germline CDR1 reads SQVTM; CDR2 reads ANQGSEA. The CDR3 DNA reads TGCAGCACTTATAGGAACACTGAAGCTTTCTTT. Residues: CSTYRNTEAFF. The whole variable domain, remainder taken from reference TRBV29-1 and TRBJ1-1, is SAVISQKPSRDICQRGTSLTIQCQVDSQVTMMFWYRQQPGQSLTLIATANQGSEATYESGFVIDKFPISRPNLTFSTLTVSNMSPEDSSIYLCSTYRNTEAFFGQGTRLTVV.

The J gene is TRBJ1-5, the V gene TRBV10-3; possibly TRBD1 for D (5 bases). This CDR3 has 15 residues. In germline, CDR1 is ENHRY, CDR2 SYGVKD. V was cut by 8 bases and J by 1 base, with 15 bases left in between. The CDR3 loop reads CAIASGRESNQPQHF. The CDR3 DNA reads TGTGCCATCGCTTCCGGCAGGGAGAGCAATCAGCCCCAGCATTTT.